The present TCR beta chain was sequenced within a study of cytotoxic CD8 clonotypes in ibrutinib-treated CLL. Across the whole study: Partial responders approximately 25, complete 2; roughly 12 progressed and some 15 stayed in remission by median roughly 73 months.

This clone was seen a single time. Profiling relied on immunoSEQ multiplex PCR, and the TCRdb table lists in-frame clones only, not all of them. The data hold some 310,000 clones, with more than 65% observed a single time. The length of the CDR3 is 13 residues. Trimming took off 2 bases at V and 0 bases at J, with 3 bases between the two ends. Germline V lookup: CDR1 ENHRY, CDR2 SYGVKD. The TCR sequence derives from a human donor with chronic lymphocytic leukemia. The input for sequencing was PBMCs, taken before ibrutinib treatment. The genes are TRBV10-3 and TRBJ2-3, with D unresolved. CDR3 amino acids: CAISEISTDTQYF. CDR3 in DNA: TGTGCCATCAGTGAGATAAGCACAGATACGCAGTATTTT.